Included here is one TCR beta chain sequence, with context. As yet, its antigen is unknown. The source of the sample is a study of shared clonotypes between healthy human individuals. Overall study results and limits: Shared across a few donors were about 4.8% of the naive CD4 clonotypes.

Some clones are missing from TCRdb's copy, which holds only in-frame ones; the method was immunoSEQ multiplex PCR. This sample yields about 730,000 clones, of which 55% to 75% are seen a single time; roughly 1.8% belongs to the top ten. The CDR3 loop spans 11 amino acids. The V and J ends lost 5 bases and 4 bases respectively, with 6 bases between them. The V gene's germline CDR1 is MDHEN and CDR2 SYDVKM. This TCR came from a woman younger than 45 in good health. The chain employs TRBV28 and TRBJ2-7; the D is unclear. The source material was memory CD4+ T cells sorted from blood. Subset described: CD45RA-negative fraction. The CDR3 reads CASSAEYEQYF. CDR3 sequence (DNA): TGTGCCAGCAGTGCCGAGTACGAGCAGTACTTC.